This T cell receptor (beta chain) is drawn from a study of blood T cell repertoires in COVID-19. Study summary: Nucleic acid was either cDNA or gDNA, and it came from T cells, B-cell-depleted T cells, or PBMCs.

Here immunoSEQ multiplex PCR was the method, and the copy in TCRdb shows in-frame clones only, minus some. The sample gives roughly 52,000 clones, roughly four fifths of which show up once; around 10% is in the top ten. The CDR3 consists of 15 residues. Germline V gives CDR1 LNHDA, CDR2 SQIVND (reference sequence). Between the trimmed V and J ends, which lost 3 bases and 3 bases, there was a span of 12 bases. Seattle enrolled patients during active infection and tracked them longitudinally. Sequences were obtained from peripheral blood. This sequence joins TRBV19 and TRBJ2-4, with D perhaps TRBD1 (6 bases). This receptor was taken from a man older than 75 with COVID-19, enrolled during active disease. CDR3 sequence: CASSIAGVSKNIQYF. CDR3 nucleotide sequence: TGTGCCAGTAGTATCGCAGGGGTGAGCAAAAACATTCAGTACTTC.